This T cell receptor beta chain was sequenced during a study of blood T cell repertoires in COVID-19. J gave up 0 bases and V 6 bases, and 5 bases lay outside the gene matches. The CDR3 spans 15 residues. Germline V gene sequence: CDR1 ENHRY, CDR2 SYGVKD. Only in-frame clones appear in the TCRdb table, and some are missing; sequencing was by immunoSEQ multiplex PCR. The table lists about 67,000 clones, more than 70% of them singletons. This clonotype originated in a woman aged 55-75 years with acute or convalescent COVID-19. The sample consisted of peripheral blood. The J gene is TRBJ2-7, the V gene TRBV10-3; TRBD2 aligns across 10 bases. CDR3 bases: TGTGCCATCAGGGATAGCGGGGGGAACTCCTACGAGCAGTACTTC. Translation: CAIRDSGGNSYEQYF.